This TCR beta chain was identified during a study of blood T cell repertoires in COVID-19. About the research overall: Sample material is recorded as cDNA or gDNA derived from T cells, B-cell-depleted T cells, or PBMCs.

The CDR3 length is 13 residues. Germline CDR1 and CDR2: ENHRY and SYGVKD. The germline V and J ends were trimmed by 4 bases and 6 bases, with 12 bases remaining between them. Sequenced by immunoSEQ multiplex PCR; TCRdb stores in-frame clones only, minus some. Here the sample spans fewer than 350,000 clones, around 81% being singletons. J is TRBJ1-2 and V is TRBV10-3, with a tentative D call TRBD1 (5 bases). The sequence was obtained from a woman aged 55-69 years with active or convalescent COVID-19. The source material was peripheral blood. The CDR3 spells CAISVRGSDGYTF. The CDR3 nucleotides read TGTGCCATCAGTGTCCGGGGGTCGGATGGCTACACCTTC.